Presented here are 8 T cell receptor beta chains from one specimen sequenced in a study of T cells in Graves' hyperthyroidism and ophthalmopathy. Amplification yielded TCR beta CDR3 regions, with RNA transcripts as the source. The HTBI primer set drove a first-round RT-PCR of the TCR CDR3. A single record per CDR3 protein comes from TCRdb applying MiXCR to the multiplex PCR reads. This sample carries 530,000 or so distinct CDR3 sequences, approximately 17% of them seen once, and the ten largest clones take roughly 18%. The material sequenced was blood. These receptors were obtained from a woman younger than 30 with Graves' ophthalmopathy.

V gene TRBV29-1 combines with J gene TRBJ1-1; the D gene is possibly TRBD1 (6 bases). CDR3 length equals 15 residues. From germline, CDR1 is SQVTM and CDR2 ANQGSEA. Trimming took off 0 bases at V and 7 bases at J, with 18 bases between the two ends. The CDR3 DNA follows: TGCAGCGTTGAAGAGACGGGGGCGGTCGATAATGAAGCTTTCTTT. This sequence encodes CSVEETGAVDNEAFF.

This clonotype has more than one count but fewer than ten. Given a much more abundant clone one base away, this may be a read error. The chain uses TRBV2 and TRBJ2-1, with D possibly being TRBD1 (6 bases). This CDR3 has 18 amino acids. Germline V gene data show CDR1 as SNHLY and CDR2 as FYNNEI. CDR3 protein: CASSERGTFPSSYNKQFF. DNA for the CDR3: TGTGCCAGCAGTGAAAGGGGGACGTTCCCAAGCTCCTACAATAAGCAGTTCTTC. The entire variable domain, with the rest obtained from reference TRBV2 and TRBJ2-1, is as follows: EPEVTQTPSHQVTQMGQEVILRCVPISNHLYFYWYRQILGQKVEFLVSFYNNEISEKSEIFDDQFSVERPDGSNFTLKIRSTKLEDSAMYFCASSERGTFPSSYNKQFFGPGTRLTVL.

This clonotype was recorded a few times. The CDR3 loop reads CSARGSLAGDTQYF. The CDR3 DNA follows: TGCAGTGCTAGAGGTTCGCTAGCGGGAGATACGCAGTATTTT. The chain recombines TRBV20-1 with TRBJ2-3; 8 bases match TRBD2. This CDR3 has 14 amino acids. CDR1 and CDR2 from the germline V gene are DFQATT and SNEGSKA (reference sequence). J was trimmed by 5 bases and V by 1 base; bases with no gene match: 5.

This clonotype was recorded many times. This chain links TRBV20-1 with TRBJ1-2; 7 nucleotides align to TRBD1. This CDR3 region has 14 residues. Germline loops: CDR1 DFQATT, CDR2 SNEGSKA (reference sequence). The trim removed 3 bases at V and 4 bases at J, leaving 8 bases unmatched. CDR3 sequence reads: CSASYGPGGYGYTF. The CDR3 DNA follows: TGCAGTGCTAGCTATGGTCCAGGGGGCTATGGCTACACCTTC.

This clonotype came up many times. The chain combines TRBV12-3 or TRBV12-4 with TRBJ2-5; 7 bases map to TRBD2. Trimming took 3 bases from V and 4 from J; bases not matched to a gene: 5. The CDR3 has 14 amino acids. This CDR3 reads CASSFRTSRETQYF. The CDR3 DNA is TGTGCCAGCAGTTTCAGGACTAGTAGAGAGACCCAGTACTTC.

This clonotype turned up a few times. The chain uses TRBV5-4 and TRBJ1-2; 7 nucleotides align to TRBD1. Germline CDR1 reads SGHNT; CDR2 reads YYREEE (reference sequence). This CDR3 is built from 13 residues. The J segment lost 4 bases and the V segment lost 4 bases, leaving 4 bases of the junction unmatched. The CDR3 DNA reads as TGTGCCAGCAGCGGGGACAGTCCCTATGGCTACACCTTC. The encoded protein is CASSGDSPYGYTF.

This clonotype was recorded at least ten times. CDR3 sequence reads: CASGDGDLQETQYF. The CDR3 DNA sequence: TGTGCCAGCGGCGACGGGGACCTCCAAGAGACCCAGTACTTC. V and J are TRBV2 and TRBJ2-5; TRBD1 or TRBD2 may be the D gene (5 bases each). This CDR3 contains 14 residues. CDR1 SNHLY and CDR2 FYNNEI come from the germline V gene. V was clipped by 8 bases and J by 1 base, with 14 bases between them.

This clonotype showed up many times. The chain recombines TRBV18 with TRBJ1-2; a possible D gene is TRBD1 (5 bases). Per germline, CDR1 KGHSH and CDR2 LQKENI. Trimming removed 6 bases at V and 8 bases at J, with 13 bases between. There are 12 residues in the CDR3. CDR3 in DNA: TGTGCCAGCTCGGACCTGGGGGTCGGCTACACCTTC. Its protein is CASSDLGVGYTF.